The 25 T cell receptor beta chains in this list originate from one sample, sequenced in a study of T cells in Graves' hyperthyroidism and ophthalmopathy. Using RNA transcripts as the source, TCR beta CDR3 regions were amplified. The HTBI primer set was used in a first-round RT-PCR of the TCR CDR3. Using its own MiXCR run on the multiplex PCR reads, TCRdb lists one record per CDR3 protein. The sample yields 500,000 to 650,000 distinct CDR3 sequences, approximately 49% seen once. The sample comprised peripheral blood or thyroid tissue (not recorded which). All receptors come from an adult woman with Graves' disease, either hyperthyroidism or ophthalmopathy (not recorded which).

The V and J genes are TRBV12-3 or TRBV12-4 and TRBJ2-5; D unresolved. The CDR3 contains 14 residues. The V end was cut by 3 bases, the J end by 7 bases, with 15 bases between. CDR3 sequence: CASSLGVSPGTQYF. The CDR3 DNA sequence: TGTGCCAGCAGTTTGGGTGTGTCACCAGGGACCCAGTACTTC.

Concerning this clonotype itself: With a much larger clone just one base away, this may be a read error. The J gene is TRBJ2-2, the V gene TRBV11-2; TRBD2 might be the D (6 bases). The CDR3 has 14 amino acids. The germline gives CDR1 SGHAT, CDR2 FQNNGV. The CDR3 DNA reads as TGTGCCAGCAGCTTAGATTCTTATGGCGGGGAGCTGCTTTTT. Translation gives CASSLDSYGGELLF. The variable domain in full, with the rest retrieved from reference TRBV11-2 and TRBJ2-2, is EAGVAQSPRYKIIEKRQSVAFWCNPISGHATLYWYQQILGQGPKLLIQFQNNGVVDDSQLPKDRFSAERLKGVDSTLKIQPAKLEDSAVYLCASSLDSYGGELLFGEGSRLTVL.

This clonotype came up many times. This sequence joins TRBV7-9 and TRBJ1-3, with TRBD1 identical over 8 bases. Losses at the gene ends were 3 bases for V and 2 bases for J; bases not matched to a gene: 3. Germline CDR1 reads SEHNR; CDR2 reads FQNEAQ (reference sequence). The CDR3 is made up of 15 amino acids. CDR3 DNA: TGTGCCAGCAGCTTTTTGGACAGGGCTGGAAACACCATATATTTT. Translating it yields CASSFLDRAGNTIYF. The variable domain in full, completed from reference TRBV7-9 and TRBJ1-3, reads DTGVSQNPRHKITKRGQNVTFRCDPISEHNRLYWYRQTLGQGPEFLTYFQNEAQLEKSRLLSDRFSAERPKGSFSTLEIQRTEQGDSAMYLCASSFLDRAGNTIYFGEGSWLTVV.

This clonotype was detected a few times. The rearrangement joins TRBV2 to TRBJ1-1, with D perhaps TRBD1 (5 bases). Trimming stripped 7 bases from V and 6 bases from J, with 12 bases between. This CDR3 has 12 residues. CDR1 and CDR2 from the germline V gene are SNHLY and FYNNEI. The CDR3 nucleotides are TGTGCCAGCACTTGGATGGGGGCTGAAGCTTTCTTT. Translated, it gives CASTWMGAEAFF.

V usage is TRBV14 and J usage is TRBJ1-2; D not certain. The V end was cut by 5 bases, the J end by 3 bases, with 19 bases between. The CDR3 has 16 amino acids. Germline V gives CDR1 SGHDN, CDR2 FVKESK. The CDR3 loop is CASSSKAVGGDYGYTF. CDR3 DNA: TGTGCCAGCAGCTCCAAGGCAGTCGGCGGGGACTATGGCTACACCTTC.

V usage is TRBV29-1 and J usage is TRBJ1-1; D not certain. Trimming pared 2 bases from V and 1 base from J, leaving 5 bases between. The CDR3 has 12 residues. Per the germline V gene, CDR1 is SQVTM and CDR2 is ANQGSEA. DNA for the CDR3: TGCAGCGTTGAATGGCAGAACACTGAAGCTTTCTTT. Protein sequence: CSVEWQNTEAFF.

This clonotype was observed a single time. This chain uses TRBV15 with TRBJ1-2; D unclear. The ends were cut back, 0 bases at V and 8 bases at J, with 19 bases in the middle. CDR3 length equals 16 residues. Germline V gene lookup returns CDR1 LNHNV and CDR2 YYDKDF (reference sequence). The CDR3 here is CATSRDLTPSRGGYTF. In DNA, the CDR3 is TGTGCCACCAGCAGAGATCTGACACCTTCTCGAGGGGGCTACACCTTC.

This clonotype was observed at least ten times. The rearrangement links TRBV5-6 to TRBJ2-5; the match to TRBD1 covers 7 bases. Germline V gene data show CDR1 as SGHDT and CDR2 as YYEEEE. The ends lost 4 bases at V and 2 bases at J; junction bases unmatched: 8. CDR3 length equals 15 residues. The CDR3, as DNA: TGTGCCAGCAGCGGTACCGGGACAGCACAAGAGACCCAGTACTTC. This gives the protein CASSGTGTAQETQYF.

Notes on this clonotype: A junction end diverges from the germline sequence, so it may reflect a read error. The chain is built from TRBV25-1 and TRBJ2-7, with 7 positions matching TRBD1. Looked up from germline, CDR1 is MGHDK and CDR2 is SYGVNS. This CDR3 contains 12 residues. The CDR3 DNA follows: TGTGCCAGCAGCGAATCCGGGACAGTGGAGGACTTC. It translates to CASSESGTVEDF.

This clonotype has just a few counts. The V call is TRBV7-2, the J call TRBJ1-3, with D perhaps TRBD1 (5 bases). V was clipped by 5 bases and J by 0 bases, with 17 bases between them. The CDR3 has 17 residues. Germline V gives CDR1 SGHTA, CDR2 FQGNSA. The CDR3 reads CASSEDRGQGSGNTIYF. CDR3 nucleotide sequence: TGTGCCAGCAGCGAGGACCGCGGGCAGGGCTCTGGAAACACCATATATTTT.

V and J are TRBV7-2 and TRBJ2-2; D tentatively fits TRBD1 or TRBD2 (5 bases each). The germline gives CDR1 SGHTA, CDR2 FQGNSA. The CDR3 runs to 11 residues. V lost 5 bases, J lost 13 bases, and 11 bases lay in between. CDR3 bases: TGTGCCAGCAGCGGACAACGGGGGCTGTTTTTT. Encoded protein: CASSGQRGLFF.

This clonotype was detected only a few times. This chain joins TRBV2 and TRBJ1-5; D unresolved. Between the trimmed V and J ends, which lost 5 bases and 2 bases, there was a span of 10 bases. The CDR3 extends over 14 amino acids. The V gene's germline CDR1 is SNHLY and CDR2 FYNNEI. CDR3 sequence: CASSRLGGNQPQHF. As DNA, the CDR3 is TGTGCCAGCAGTAGGCTAGGCGGCAATCAGCCCCAGCATTTT.

There are many counts of this clonotype. The chain combines TRBV11-2 with TRBJ2-5; TRBD1 might be the D (5 bases). Germline V gene sequence: CDR1 SGHAT, CDR2 FQNNGV. This CDR3 region has 14 residues. The ends were cut back, 4 bases at V and 5 bases at J, with 14 bases in the middle. CDR3 sequence (DNA): TGTGCCAGCAGCTCCTCCAGGGCCGGGGAGACCCAGTACTTC. Its translation is CASSSSRAGETQYF.

This clonotype has more than one count but fewer than ten. The chain joins TRBV10-3 to TRBJ2-7; 8 bases are shared with TRBD1. The V and J ends lost 11 bases and 2 bases, in that order; junction bases with no gene match: 5. CDR1 ENHRY and CDR2 SYGVKD come from the germline V gene. The CDR3 sequence is 12 residues long. CDR3 protein: CASQGATYEQYF. CDR3 sequence (DNA): TGTGCCTCGCAGGGGGCTACCTACGAGCAGTACTTC.

This chain links TRBV19 with TRBJ2-5, with TRBD2 identical over 12 bases. Germline values: CDR1 LNHDA, CDR2 SQIVND (reference sequence). This CDR3 is 15 amino acids long. For the CDR3, the DNA is TGTGCTAGAGGGAGACTAGCGGGGGCACAAGAGACCCAGTACTTC. Protein: CARGRLAGAQETQYF.

The CDR3 sequence: CASSLGRVDEQYF. The CDR3 region has the DNA TGTGCCAGCAGTCTAGGCAGGGTTGACGAGCAGTACTTC. The V and J genes are TRBV12-3 or TRBV12-4 and TRBJ2-7, with D perhaps TRBD1 (5 bases). CDR3 length: 13 residues. V was trimmed by 5 bases and J by 5 bases, leaving 13 bases between them.

Here the CDR3 reads CAISGRQDRGESGANVLTF. In DNA form, the CDR3 reads TGTGCCATCAGTGGGAGACAGGACCGGGGAGAGTCTGGGGCCAACGTCCTGACTTTC. The rearrangement links TRBV10-3 to TRBJ2-6; D is possibly TRBD1 (6 bases). Germline CDR1 and CDR2: ENHRY and SYGVKD. With 4 bases removed from V and 1 base from J, the gap between germline ends came to 20 bases. The CDR3 sequence is 19 residues long.

The chain recombines TRBV9 with TRBJ2-7, with 9 bases that match TRBD1. Germline assignment: CDR1 SGDLS and CDR2 YYNGEE. The CDR3 length is 14 residues. J was trimmed by 6 bases and V by 4 bases; bases with no gene match: 8. The CDR3 region is CASSFSTGGAEQYF. In DNA form, the CDR3 reads TGTGCCAGCAGCTTCTCGACAGGGGGTGCCGAGCAGTACTTC.

The sample holds a few counts of this clonotype. At one end the junction does not follow the germline gene, possibly because of a read error. The chain has TRBV27 and TRBJ2-7, with no clear D. Germline V gene sequence: CDR1 MNHEY, CDR2 SMNVEV (reference sequence). The CDR3 totals 13 residues. In DNA form, the CDR3 reads TGTGCCAGCAGGTTATACCCTACCTACGAGCAGTACTTC. Amino acid sequence: CASRLYPTYEQYF.

This clonotype has a count of ten or more. The chain recombines TRBV4-2 with TRBJ1-5, with TRBD1 matching 9 bases. CDR1 and CDR2 from the germline V gene are LGHNA and YNFKEQ. Trimming cost V 4 bases and J 5 bases; bases outside gene matches: 6. This CDR3 region has 15 residues. CDR3 region: CASSPSGQGYQPQHF. The CDR3 DNA sequence: TGTGCCAGCAGCCCGTCGGGACAGGGCTATCAGCCCCAGCATTTT.

Comments on this clonotype: Its ends do not fully match the called genes, so a read error is possible. The chain is built from TRBV20-1 and TRBJ2-2, with D perhaps being TRBD1 or TRBD2 (5 bases each). Looked up from germline, CDR1 is DFQATT and CDR2 is SNEGSKA (reference sequence). The CDR3 runs to 10 residues. This chain's CDR3 is CSARDGGLFF. In DNA form, the CDR3 reads TGCAGTGCTAGAGATGGGGGGCTGTTTTTT.

This clonotype was seen repeatedly, ten times or more. V is TRBV2 and J is TRBJ2-5, with D tentatively TRBD2 (7 bases). V gave up 3 bases and J gave up 0 bases, with 14 bases separating them. The CDR3 has 16 amino acids. Germline CDR1 is SNHLY and CDR2 is FYNNEI. This CDR3 is CASSDAQGRDQETQYF. DNA for the CDR3: TGTGCCAGCAGTGATGCTCAGGGGAGGGACCAAGAGACCCAGTACTTC.

The rearrangement links TRBV19 to TRBJ1-5, with D hard to call. Germline lookup yields CDR1 LNHDA and CDR2 SQIVND (reference sequence). V dropped 8 bases and J dropped 4 bases, with 12 bases sitting between them. The CDR3 length is 13 residues. The DNA of the CDR3 is TGTGCCAGTCGAACAGCCCTAAATCAGCCCCAGCATTTT. Translated, it gives CASRTALNQPQHF.

This clonotype was detected ten times or more. The chain links TRBV20-1 to TRBJ1-1, with a weak D call TRBD1 (5 bases). Germline-derived CDR1 and CDR2 are DFQATT and SNEGSKA (reference sequence). This CDR3 has 12 amino acids. With 6 bases removed from V and 1 base from J, the gap between germline ends came to 9 bases. CDR3 in DNA: TGCAGTGCCAAACAGGCGAACACTGAAGCTTTCTTT. Protein product: CSAKQANTEAFF.

The genes are TRBV5-1 and TRBJ1-1; perhaps TRBD1 as D (5 bases). The length of the CDR3 is 14 residues. Germline values: CDR1 SGHRS, CDR2 YFSETQ. Trimming cost V 4 bases and J 4 bases, with 14 bases left between them. CDR3 residues: CASSDQGQGTEAFF. The CDR3 DNA reads TGCGCCAGCAGCGATCAGGGTCAGGGCACTGAAGCTTTCTTT.